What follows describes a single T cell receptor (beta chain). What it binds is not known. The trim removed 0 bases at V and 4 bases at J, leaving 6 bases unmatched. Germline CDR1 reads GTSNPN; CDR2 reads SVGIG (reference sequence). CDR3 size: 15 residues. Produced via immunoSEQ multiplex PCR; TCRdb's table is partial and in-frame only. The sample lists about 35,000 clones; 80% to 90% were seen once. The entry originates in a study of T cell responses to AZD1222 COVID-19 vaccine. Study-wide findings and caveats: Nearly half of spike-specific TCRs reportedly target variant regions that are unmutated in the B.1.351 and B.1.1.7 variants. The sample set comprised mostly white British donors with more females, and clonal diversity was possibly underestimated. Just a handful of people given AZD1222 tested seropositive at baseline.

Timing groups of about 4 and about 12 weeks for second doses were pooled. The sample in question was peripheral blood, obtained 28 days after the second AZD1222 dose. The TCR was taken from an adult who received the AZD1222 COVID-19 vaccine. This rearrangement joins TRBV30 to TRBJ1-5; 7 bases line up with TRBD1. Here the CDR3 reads CAWSVGSGGNQPQHF. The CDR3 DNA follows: TGTGCCTGGAGTGTAGGGTCAGGGGGGAATCAGCCCCAGCATTTT.